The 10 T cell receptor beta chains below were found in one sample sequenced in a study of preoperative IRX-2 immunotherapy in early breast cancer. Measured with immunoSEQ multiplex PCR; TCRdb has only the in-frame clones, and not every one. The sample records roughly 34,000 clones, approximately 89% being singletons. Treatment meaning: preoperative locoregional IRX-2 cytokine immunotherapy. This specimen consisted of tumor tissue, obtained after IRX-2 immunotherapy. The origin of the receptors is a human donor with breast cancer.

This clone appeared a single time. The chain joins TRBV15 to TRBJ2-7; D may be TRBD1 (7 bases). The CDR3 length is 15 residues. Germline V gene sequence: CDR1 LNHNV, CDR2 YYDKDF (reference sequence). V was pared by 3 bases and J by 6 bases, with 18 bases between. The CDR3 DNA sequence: TGTGCCACCAGCAGCCTGGACAGGAGGGCTACCGAGCAGTACTTC. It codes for CATSSLDRRATEQYF.

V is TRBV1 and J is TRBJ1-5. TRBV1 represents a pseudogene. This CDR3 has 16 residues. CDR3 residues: CASSQVVGNSNQPQHF. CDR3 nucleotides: TGCGCCAGCAGCCAAGTCGTTGGGAATAGCAATCAGCCCCAGCATTTT.

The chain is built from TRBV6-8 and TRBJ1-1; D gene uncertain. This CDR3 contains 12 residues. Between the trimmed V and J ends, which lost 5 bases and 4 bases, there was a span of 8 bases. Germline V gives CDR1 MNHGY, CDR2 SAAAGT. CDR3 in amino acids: CASSTPGTEAFF. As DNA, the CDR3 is TGTGCCAGCAGTACTCCCGGCACTGAAGCTTTCTTT.

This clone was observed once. CDR3 nucleotides: TGTGCCAGCAGCTTGGCCGGGCTAGCGGGGGCGGGCGCAGATACGCAGTATTTT. Protein product: CASSLAGLAGAGADTQYF. The chain joins TRBV7-4 to TRBJ2-3, with 10 bases that match TRBD2. This CDR3 is built from 18 residues. The V segment lost 3 bases and the J segment 4 bases; nucleotides outside the gene matches: 13. Germline CDR1 reads SGHVT; CDR2 reads SQSDAQ.

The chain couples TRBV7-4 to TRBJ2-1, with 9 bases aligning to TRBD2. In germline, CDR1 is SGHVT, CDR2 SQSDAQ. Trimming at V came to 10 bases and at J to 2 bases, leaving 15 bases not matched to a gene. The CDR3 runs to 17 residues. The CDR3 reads CATQLGGSGSTYNEQFF. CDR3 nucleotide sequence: TGTGCCACCCAGCTCGGAGGTAGCGGGAGTACCTACAATGAGCAGTTCTTC. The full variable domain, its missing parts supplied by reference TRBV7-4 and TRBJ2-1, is GAGVSQSPRYKVAKRGRDVALRCDSISGHVTLYWYRQTLGQGSEVLTYSQSDAQRDKSGRPSGRFSAERPERSVSTLKIQRTEQGDSAVYLCATQLGGSGSTYNEQFFGPGTRLTVL.

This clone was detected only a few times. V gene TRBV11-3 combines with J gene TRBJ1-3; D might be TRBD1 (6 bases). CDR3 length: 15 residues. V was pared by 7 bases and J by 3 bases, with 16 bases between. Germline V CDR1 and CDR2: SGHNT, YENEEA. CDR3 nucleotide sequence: TGTGCCAGCACCAAGTACCGAGGGGGTGGAAACACCATATATTTT. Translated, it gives CASTKYRGGGNTIYF.

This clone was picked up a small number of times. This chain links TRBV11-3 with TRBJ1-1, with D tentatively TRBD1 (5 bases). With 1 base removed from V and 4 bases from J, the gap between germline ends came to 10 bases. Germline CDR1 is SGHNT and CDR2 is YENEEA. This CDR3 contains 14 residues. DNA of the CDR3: TGTGCCAGCAGCTTAGGGGGGTTCGGCACTGAAGCTTTCTTT. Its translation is CASSLGGFGTEAFF. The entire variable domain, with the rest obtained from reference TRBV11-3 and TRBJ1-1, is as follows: EAGVVQSPRYKIIEKKQPVAFWCNPISGHNTLYWYLQNLGQGPELLIRYENEEAVDDSQLPKDRFSAERLKGVDSTLKIQPAELGDSAVYLCASSLGGFGTEAFFGQGTRLTVV.

CDR3: CASSQGTDAYEQYV. In DNA form, the CDR3 reads TGTGCCAGCAGCCAAGGGACAGACGCCTACGAGCAGTACGTC. The chain is built from TRBV28 and TRBJ2-7; 7 bases map to TRBD1. V gave up 6 bases and J gave up 2 bases; unmatched junction bases: 7. CDR3 length: 14 amino acids. Germline lookup yields CDR1 MDHEN and CDR2 SYDVKM.

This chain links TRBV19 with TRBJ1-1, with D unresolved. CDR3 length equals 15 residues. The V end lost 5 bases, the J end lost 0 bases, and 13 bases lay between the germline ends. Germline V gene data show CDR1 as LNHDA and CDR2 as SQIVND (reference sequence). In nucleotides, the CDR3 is TGTGCCAGTAGTCCCCGAGGAGAGATGAACACTGAAGCTTTCTTT. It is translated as CASSPRGEMNTEAFF.

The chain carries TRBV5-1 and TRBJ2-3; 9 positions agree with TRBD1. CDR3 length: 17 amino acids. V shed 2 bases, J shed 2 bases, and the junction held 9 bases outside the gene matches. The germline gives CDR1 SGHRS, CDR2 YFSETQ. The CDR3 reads CASSFSPGQGNTDTQYF. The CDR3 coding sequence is TGCGCCAGCAGCTTCTCCCCGGGACAGGGCAACACAGATACGCAGTATTTT.